This T cell receptor beta chain appears in the sequencing data of a study of CD8 T cells in ankylosing spondylitis (dated by TCRdb to 2015 to 2018). Some background on the complete study: The study set out to find disease-linked TCR variants by profiling T cell receptor beta repertoires in ankylosing spondylitis patients and healthy donors. The full study cohort was made up of under 30 ankylosing spondylitis patients and roughly 100 healthy donors. Samples of peripheral blood were taken, and for ankylosing spondylitis patients, synovial fluid was collected as well.

What the work shows at the level of the full study, not this receptor alone: The disease-linked clones had a CD8+ phenotype and were found at relatively low frequencies in peripheral blood. A TCR beta motif made up of about eight highly homologous amino acid variants appeared to be characteristic of blood from ankylosing spondylitis patients. The disease-linked clones were reported as significantly enriched in matched synovial fluid samples from ankylosing spondylitis patients. Some motif variants had previously been reported in the synovial fluid and blood of reactive arthritis patients, which suggests shared mechanisms of disease initiation.

Turning to this clonotype: The specificity of this receptor is unknown. Within one base of it there is no much larger clone, and no base qualities were kept.

The listed sequencing device is Illumina HiSeq 2500. Quantitative 5'-RACE with molecular barcodes was used to prepare TCR beta libraries. On the authors' methods: To identify disease-linked TCR variants, a new computational method was used, one built on a probabilistic model of VDJ rearrangement. TCRdb reprocessed the public reads (quality trimming at Q25 with fastp, clone calling with MiXCR) and kept in-frame beta chains. Under each unique CDR3 protein, matching rows form one entry showing the most common genes and DNA. These V and J calls derive from TCRdb rather than the authors' analysis. Here the sample has about 390,000 distinct CDR3 sequences; around 20% occur a single time. About a sixth of the sample rests with the top ten. At the junction V is shortened by 3 bases and J by 6 bases, with 15 bases in between. The germline V gene gives CDR1 as KGHSH and CDR2 as LQKENI. The CDR3 has 15 amino acids, counting the end cysteine and phenylalanine. The read is trimmed to its CDR3 DNA, 45 bases read in frame from base 1.

This receptor was taken from a male donor with ankylosing spondylitis. The chain is made from TRBV18 and TRBJ1-5; TRBD1 is a weak D gene call, 6 bases matching. The sample comprised blood, either unsorted or a sorted T cell fraction (not recorded which). The CDR3 sequence is CASSPNTGLGQPQHF. Read as DNA, the sequence is TGTGCCAGCTCACCCAATACAGGGCTGGGTCAGCCCCAGCATTTT. The variable domain in full, with residues beyond the CDR3 obtained from the reference TRBV18 and TRBJ1-5 genes, is NAGVMQNPRHLVRRRGQEARLRCSPMKGHSHVYWYRQLPEEGLKFMVYLQKENIIDESGMPKERFSAEFPKEGPSILRIQQVVRGDSAAYFCASSPNTGLGQPQHFGDGTRLSIL.